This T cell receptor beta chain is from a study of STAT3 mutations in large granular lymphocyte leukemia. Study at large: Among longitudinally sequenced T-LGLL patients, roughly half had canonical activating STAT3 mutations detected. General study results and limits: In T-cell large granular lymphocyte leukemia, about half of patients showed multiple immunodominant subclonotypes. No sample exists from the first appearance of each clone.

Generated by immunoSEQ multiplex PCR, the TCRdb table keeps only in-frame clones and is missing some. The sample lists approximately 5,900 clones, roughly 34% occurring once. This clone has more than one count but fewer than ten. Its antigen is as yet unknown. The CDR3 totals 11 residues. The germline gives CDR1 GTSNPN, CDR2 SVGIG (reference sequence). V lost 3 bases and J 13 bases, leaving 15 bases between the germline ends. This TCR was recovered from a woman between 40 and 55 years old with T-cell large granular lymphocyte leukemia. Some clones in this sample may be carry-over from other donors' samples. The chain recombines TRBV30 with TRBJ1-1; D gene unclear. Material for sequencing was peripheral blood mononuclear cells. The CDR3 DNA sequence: TGTGCCTGGAGAGCCGGTGGAGGGAGTTTCTTT. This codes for CAWRAGGGSFF.